This is a list of T cell receptor beta chains from one sample in a study of blood T cell repertoires in COVID-19. The repertoire was sequenced with immunoSEQ multiplex PCR; TCRdb's copy has only in-frame clones and lacks some. The sample records fewer than 500,000 clones, roughly 86% being singletons. The sample was PBMCs or T cells enriched from blood (not recorded which). The origin of the receptors is a man aged 25 to 40 who had recovered from COVID-19. CDR3s include the opening cysteine and the closing phenylalanine or tryptophan. Each record gives: J gene, D gene, clone size, V gene, CDR3 DNA, CDR3 protein. D genes are given only for firm matches. Clone size is stated in some rows and not others, as once, few, many or a class when expanded.

>TRBJ1-6|.|.|TRBV6-4
TGTGCCAGCTCGACGGATACAGGGACCCACCCCTATAATTCACCCCTCCACTTT
CASSTDTGTHPYNSPLHF
>TRBJ2-1|TRBD2|.|TRBV10-1
TGCGCCAGCAGTGAGTCGAGTGCGGGGGGCCCCGGACCTAGCTCCTACAATGAGCAGTTCTTC
CASSESSAGGPGPSSYNEQFF
>TRBJ1-2|.|.|TRBV5-1
TGCGCCAGCAGCTTGGACGGGGGGAGACCAACTAACTATGGCTACACCTTC
CASSLDGGRPTNYGYTF
>TRBJ1-1|TRBD1|.|TRBV10-3
TGTGCCACCGGACAGGGGAACACTGAAGCTTTCTTT
CATGQGNTEAFF
>TRBJ2-5|TRBD2|.|TRBV2
TGTGCCAGCAGTGTTGAAGCGGGGGCCTCCGGGGCCCAGTACTTC
CASSVEAGASGAQYF
>TRBJ1-1|TRBD1|.|TRBV18
TGTGCCAGCTCAGCGGGGACAGGGCTACCCCAACGGTCTAGGGCGGTAGGAGTGAACACTGAAGCTTTCTTT
CASSAGTGLPQRSRAVGVNTEAFF
>TRBJ1-2|.|.|TRBV29-1
TGCAGCGTTGCTATAGCAGAGAACTATGGCTACACCTTC
CSVAIAENYGYTF
>TRBJ1-4|.|.|TRBV7-8
TGTGCCAGCAGCTTAGCGCGGGAGGGAGGGAGCGAAAAACTGTTTTTT
CASSLAREGGSEKLFF
>TRBJ1-3|TRBD1|.|TRBV23-1
TGCGCCAGCAGTCAATCGCGACAGGGTAGGGGAAACACCATATATTTT
CASSQSRQGRGNTIYF
>TRBJ1-2|TRBD1|few|TRBV7-8
TGTGCCAGCAGCCCCGGGACAGCCGACTATGGCTACACCTTC
CASSPGTADYGYTF
>TRBJ1-2|.|.|TRBV6-5
TGTGCCAGCAGCCGCGGACAGACACTTAACTATGGCTACACCTTC
CASSRGQTLNYGYTF
>TRBJ1-2|TRBD1|.|TRBV7-2
TGTGCCAGCAGCTTACAGGGGGCCTATGGCTACACCTTC
CASSLQGAYGYTF
>TRBJ1-2|.|.|TRBV6-6
TGTGCCAGCAGTCGATCGGACAGAGGGTATGGCTACACCTTC
CASSRSDRGYGYTF
>TRBJ2-2|.|.|TRBV6-5
TGTGCCAGCAGTTATGGGCCCCTTTCCGGGGAGCTGTTTTTT
CASSYGPLSGELFF
>TRBJ1-4|.|.|TRBV5-1
TGCGCCAGCAGCTTAGGGGGAGATTCGGCTAATGAAAAACTGTTTTTT
CASSLGGDSANEKLFF
>TRBJ2-7|TRBD1|.|TRBV12-3/TRBV12-4
TGTGCCAGCAGTCGGGACAGCTACGAGCAGTACTTC
CASSRDSYEQYF
>TRBJ2-2|TRBD1|.|TRBV30
TGTGCCTGGACCCGTTTAACGGGACAGGGATACACCGGGGAGCTGTTTTTT
CAWTRLTGQGYTGELFF
>TRBJ1-5|.|.|TRBV7-2
TGTGCCAGCAGCCCTTCTTCCCCGAGGGAGCCCCAGCATTTT
CASSPSSPREPQHF
>TRBJ1-6|TRBD1|.|TRBV6-5
TGTGCCAGCAGCCCCGGACAGGGGGTAATGTCCCTCCACTTT
CASSPGQGVMSLHF
>TRBJ1-5|TRBD1|few|TRBV2
TGTGCCAGCAGTGGGGACAGGGTAAATCAGCCCCAGCATTTT
CASSGDRVNQPQHF
>TRBJ1-2|TRBD1|once|TRBV7-9
TGTGCCAGCAGTCATGACATTACAGGGGGAATAGGCTATGGCTACACCTTC
CASSHDITGGIGYGYTF
>TRBJ1-1|TRBD1|.|TRBV7-9
TGTGCCAGCAGCTTAGGCACAGGGGACACTGAAGCTTTCTTT
CASSLGTGDTEAFF
>TRBJ1-4|.|.|TRBV4-3
TGCGCCAGCAGCCAAGATAGAGGAGGGCTTGAAAAACTGTTTTTT
CASSQDRGGLEKLFF
>TRBJ1-3|TRBD1|.|TRBV5-5
TGTGCCAGCAGCTTGGGACAGGGCCTAGGGAACACCATATATTTT
CASSLGQGLGNTIYF
>TRBJ1-6|TRBD1|.|TRBV9
TGTGCCAGCAGCGTAGCAACAGGGGCCTTCGAGAGATCACCCCTCCACTTT
CASSVATGAFERSPLHF
>TRBJ2-3|.|.|TRBV9
TGTGCCAGCAGCGTAGCTCCGACTACAAGCACAGATACGCAGTATTTT
CASSVAPTTSTDTQYF
>TRBJ1-4|TRBD1|.|TRBV2
TGTGCCAGCAGCCCCTGGACAGGGCCTAATGAAAAACTGTTTTTT
CASSPWTGPNEKLFF
>TRBJ1-5|.|.|TRBV5-8
TGTGCCAGCAGCGATTTCCGGGTAGATCAGCCCCAGCATTTT
CASSDFRVDQPQHF
>TRBJ2-2|.|once|TRBV5-8
TGTGCCAAAGAGCCGAACACCGGGGAGCTGTTTTTT
CAKEPNTGELFF
>TRBJ1-1|.|.|TRBV14
TGTGCCAGCAGCCACCGGGGGGTGAACACTGAAGCTTTCTTT
CASSHRGVNTEAFF
>TRBJ1-2|TRBD1|.|TRBV7-9
TGTGCCAGCAGCTTAGGGGCAGGACAGGGGATGGATGGCTACACCTTC
CASSLGAGQGMDGYTF
>TRBJ2-1|TRBD2|.|TRBV29-1
TGCAGCGTAGAACGCGGGGGGAGCTCCTACAATGAGCAGTTCTTC
CSVERGGSSYNEQFF
>TRBJ2-3|TRBD2|.|TRBV7-9
TGTGCCAGCAGCCCTCGCCCAGCGGGGCCGGAAACAGATACGCAGTATTTT
CASSPRPAGPETDTQYF
>TRBJ1-3|.|.|TRBV6-5
TGTGCCAGCAGTACAGGCGGCTCTGGAAACACCATATATTTT
CASSTGGSGNTIYF
>TRBJ2-3|.|.|TRBV2
TGTGCCAGCAGCGAAGACAGGCTTCCTACTACAGATACGCAGTATTTT
CASSEDRLPTTDTQYF
>TRBJ2-3|.|.|TRBV6-5
TGTGCCAGCAGTCCTCAAGGGGCCGCCACAGATACGCAGTATTTT
CASSPQGAATDTQYF
>TRBJ2-7|TRBD2|.|TRBV10-3
TGTGCCATCAGTGCCTCCCCACGTGGGAGGGTAGGGAACGAGCAGTACTTC
CAISASPRGRVGNEQYF
>TRBJ1-6|TRBD1|.|TRBV4-2
TGTGCCAGCAGCCAAGATGGACAGGGCTATAATTCACCCCTCCACTTT
CASSQDGQGYNSPLHF
>TRBJ1-1|.|.|TRBV5-1
TGCGCCAGCAGCTTACAGGGCTATGAAGCTTTCTTT
CASSLQGYEAFF
>TRBJ1-2|.|.|TRBV12-3/TRBV12-4
TGTGCCACCGATGTAATCCAGGGCTACACCTTC
CATDVIQGYTF
>TRBJ1-1|.|.|TRBV5-3
TGTGCCCCCCCGAGTGGTGAAGCTTTCTTT
CAPPSGEAFF
>TRBJ2-7|TRBD2|few|TRBV29-1
TGCAGCGTTGTGTTAGCGGGGGAATACGAGCAGTACTTC
CSVVLAGEYEQYF
>TRBJ2-5|TRBD2|.|TRBV3-1/TRBV3-2
TGTGCCAGCAGCCAGTCCCTAGCGGCCCGACAAGAGACCCAGTACTTC
CASSQSLAARQETQYF
>TRBJ2-2|.|.|TRBV5-5
TGTGCCAGCATCCCGACTGTCACCGGGGAGCTGTTTTTT
CASIPTVTGELFF
>TRBJ1-1|.|.|TRBV2
TGTGCCAGCAGTGAAGCGTGGCAGATGAACACTGAAGCTTTCTTT
CASSEAWQMNTEAFF
>TRBJ1-2|.|.|TRBV18
TGTGCCAGCTCACCTGGCGTAGGCGGGGTCTACACCTTC
CASSPGVGGVYTF
>TRBJ1-4|TRBD1|.|TRBV10-3
TGTGCCACCGGACTGGACAGGGGTGAAAAACTGTTTTTT
CATGLDRGEKLFF
>TRBJ1-6|.|.|TRBV6-6
TGTGCCAGCACGCAGACAGGCTATTCACCCCTCCACTTT
CASTQTGYSPLHF
>TRBJ2-7|TRBD1|.|TRBV6-5
TGTGCCAGCAGTTTATACAGGGGATCCTACGAGCAGTACTTC
CASSLYRGSYEQYF
>TRBJ1-6|TRBD1|.|TRBV10-3
TGTGCCATACGCGGACAGGGAGGTTCACCCCTCCACTTT
CAIRGQGGSPLHF